The T cell receptor (beta chain) under discussion was sequenced for a study of shared clonotypes between healthy human individuals. Overall study context: CD4 naive and memory got three plates each, CD8 naive two, CD8 memory one. Study-level results: Naive CD4 clonotype sharing across several donors was approximately 5.2%. Richness estimates generally favored naive over memory subsets.

The data were produced by immunoSEQ multiplex PCR, yet TCRdb's version contains in-frame clones alone and is incomplete. The table has under 1 million clones, 80% to 95% seen once. Turning to this clone: The antigen is undetermined.

Naivety among CD8 cells was defined by CD45RO negativity and positive CCR7 selection, thereby excluding terminally differentiated effector memory CD45RA+ cells. The sequence came from a man aged 25-40 years in good health. The sample taken for sequencing was naive CD8+ T cells sorted from blood.

CDR3 residues: CASSTIGELFF. The CDR3 nucleotides read TGTGCCAGCAGCACTATTGGGGAGCTGTTTTTT. The chain uses TRBV11-2 and TRBJ2-2; D is undetermined. The CDR3 consists of 11 residues. The germline CDR1 and CDR2 sequences are SGHAT and FQNNGV. Deletions cut 5 bases from V and 8 bases from J, with 6 bases between.